These T cell receptor beta chains were read from a single sample in a study of blood T cell repertoires in COVID-19. Profiled with immunoSEQ multiplex PCR; TCRdb holds only in-frame clones, not every one. The top ten clones hold more than 2% of a sample with approximately 85,000 clones, roughly 87% of them seen once. The sequenced material came from peripheral blood. The receptors stem from a man between 45 and 60 years old with acute or convalescent COVID-19. Both conserved end residues are part of each CDR3. A D gene is named only where the DNA matches it firmly. Clone size is given for some rows only: seen once, a few or many times, or a class if the clone is expanded.

- TRBJ1-1 TRBD1 TRBV25-1 TGTGCCAGCGGGGACAGGGCGAACACTGAAGCTTTCTTT CASGDRANTEAFF
- TRBJ2-4 TRBD1 TRBV2 TGTGCCAGCGTGACAGGGGGCTACGTCAAAAACATTCAGTACTTC CASVTGGYVKNIQYF
- TRBJ1-4 TRBD1 TRBV7-2 TGTGCCAGCAGCTCCGATAGACAGGGTGGACGTGAAAAACTGTTTTTT CASSSDRQGGREKLFF
- TRBJ1-3 - TRBV3-1/TRBV3-2 TGTGCCAGCAGCCAAGTTGGCACAGGAAACACCATATATTTT CASSQVGTGNTIYF
- TRBJ1-1 - TRBV2 TGTGCCAGCAGTCATACGCTACAGGGAAGGAGAATGAACACTGAAGCTTTCTTT CASSHTLQGRRMNTEAFF
- TRBJ2-5 - TRBV6-5 TGTGCCAGCAGTCTTTTTTCACGGGAGACCCAGTACTTC CASSLFSRETQYF
- TRBJ2-5 TRBD2 TRBV7-2 TGTGCCAGCAGCTTTAGCGGGAGTTATCTCTCAGAGACCCAGTACTTC CASSFSGSYLSETQYF
- TRBJ2-3 TRBD1 TRBV28 TGTGCCAGCAGTTTAGGGGACAGGGGAACGGATACGCAGTATTTT CASSLGDRGTDTQYF
- TRBJ2-5 - TRBV7-2 TGTGCCAGCAGCTTAGCCCGGACTGGAAAAGAGACCCAGTACTTC CASSLARTGKETQYF
- TRBJ2-5 TRBD2 TRBV9 TGTGCCAGCAGCGCCCCCCTCGGGGGGGCTCTAGAGACCCAGTACTTC CASSAPLGGALETQYF
- TRBJ2-3 - TRBV18 TGTGCCAGCTCACCACCGGACCGAGGGGGTACGCAGTATTTT CASSPPDRGGTQYF
- TRBJ1-1 - TRBV27 TGTGCCAGCAGTCTATCCCCCAGGCTCCTTATCCCTTTCTTT CASSLSPRLLIPFF
- TRBJ1-2 TRBD1 TRBV9 TGTGCCAGCACAGGGGGGAACTTCAACTATGGCTACACCTTC CASTGGNFNYGYTF
- TRBJ2-1 TRBD1 TRBV18 TGTGCCAGCTCACCCGGGACAGACAATGAGCAGTTCTTC CASSPGTDNEQFF
once TRBJ1-4 - TRBV2 TGTGCCAGCAGTGTCAGGACAACTAATGAAAAACTGTTTTTT CASSVRTTNEKLFF
- TRBJ2-1 - TRBV7-9 TGTGCCAGCAGCCCGACTAGGGATGAGCAGTTCTTC CASSPTRDEQFF
once TRBJ2-3 - TRBV7-3 TGTGCCAGCAGCTTTAACTCAGGGACAGATACGCAGTATTTT CASSFNSGTDTQYF
- TRBJ1-2 TRBD1 TRBV6-2/TRBV6-3 TGTGCCAGCAGTGTAAGGGGGCAGGGAAGACCCTATGGCTACACCTTC CASSVRGQGRPYGYTF
- TRBJ2-7 TRBD2 TRBV4-2 TGTGCCAGCAGCCAAGATCTAGGGGTGGCTAGCGGTCCTCCCTACGAGCAGTACTTC CASSQDLGVASGPPYEQYF
- TRBJ2-5 TRBD1 TRBV7-2 TGTGCCAGCAGCTGGGACAGCGGAGAGACCCAGTACTTC CASSWDSGETQYF
- TRBJ2-7 TRBD1 TRBV9 TGTGCCAGCAGTCGATATCAGGGGGCATATGACGAGCAGTACTTC CASSRYQGAYDEQYF
- TRBJ1-2 - TRBV25-1 TGTGCCAGCAGTGAATTTGAGGACTACACCTTC CASSEFEDYTF
- TRBJ2-2 - TRBV7-2 TGTGCCAGCAGTTCCCAGGGGACCGGGGAGCTGTTTTTT CASSSQGTGELFF
once TRBJ1-3 - TRBV5-5 TGTGCCAGCAGCTTGATTCCAGGAAACACCATATATTTT CASSLIPGNTIYF
- TRBJ2-7 TRBD1 TRBV12-5 TGTGCTAGTGGTTGCAAAACAGACAGGGGGCCGAGTACCTACGAGCAGTACTTC CASGCKTDRGPSTYEQYF
- TRBJ1-2 - TRBV11-2 TGTGCCAGCAGCTACCGACAAGTCAGTAATGGCTACACCTTC CASSYRQVSNGYTF
- TRBJ1-1 TRBD1 TRBV18 TGTGCCAGCTCACCGAGACAGGGGCTTGAAGCTTTCTTT CASSPRQGLEAFF
- TRBJ1-5 - TRBV3-1/TRBV3-2 TGTGCCAGCAGCCAAGGCGGGGGAGCCCCTCAGCCCCAGCATTTT CASSQGGGAPQPQHF
- TRBJ2-5 TRBD2 TRBV14 TGTGCCAGCAGCCAAGAGTTGATAGCGGGGCAAGAGACCCAGTACTTC CASSQELIAGQETQYF
- TRBJ1-1 - TRBV12-5 TGTGCTAGTGGCCCGGTGAACACTGAAGCTTTCTTT CASGPVNTEAFF
- TRBJ1-2 - TRBV5-6 TGTGCCAGCAGTATTCAACAGGTTAACTATGGCTACACCTTC CASSIQQVNYGYTF
once TRBJ1-4 - TRBV28 TGTGCCAGTGTGCAACAGCTTAATGAAAAACTGTTTTTT CASVQQLNEKLFF
- TRBJ2-7 TRBD1 TRBV6-5 TGTGCCACCGGACAGGGAGACCTCGAGCAGTACTTC CATGQGDLEQYF
- TRBJ2-3 TRBD2 TRBV7-9 TGTGCCAGCAGCTTAGAGGCCGGGAGGCCAGATACGCAGTATTTT CASSLEAGRPDTQYF
- TRBJ2-2 - TRBV7-4 TGTGCCAGCAGCTTAAAGGTCAGGGGAAACACCGGGGAGCTGTTTTTT CASSLKVRGNTGELFF
- TRBJ2-4 TRBD2 TRBV18 TGTGCCAGCTCACCACTCATTTCCGGGGGGAGGACCAAAAACATTCAGTACTTC CASSPLISGGRTKNIQYF
- TRBJ1-2 - TRBV6-1 TGTGCCAGCAGTGAGGGACTGGACCCTTATGGCTACACCTTC CASSEGLDPYGYTF
- TRBJ2-5 TRBD2 TRBV10-1 TGCGCCAGCAGTGAGTTTCCAGCGGGAGAATCAGAGACCCAGTACTTC CASSEFPAGESETQYF
once TRBJ1-5 - TRBV28 TGTGCCACCCACGGGGAGGGCAGGAATCAGCCCCAGCATTTT CATHGEGRNQPQHF
- TRBJ2-3 TRBD2 TRBV24-1 TGTGCCACCAGTGACAAAGGACTAGCGGGAGGAACTTTGGAGTATTTT CATSDKGLAGGTLEYF
- TRBJ2-1 - TRBV30 TGTGCCTGGAGTGTACGGGGGACAGTTCTGTTCTTC CAWSVRGTVLFF